This TCR beta chain was identified during a study of regulatory T cells in long-lasting Graves disease. Study-wide context: Graves' patients, diagnosed recently, had received antithyroid drugs under 3 months.

The time point was: newly diagnosed GD, antithyroid drugs for less than 3 months. The TCR library was made from RNA that had been extracted from PBMCs in TRIzol. iRepertoire HTBI primers and Arm-PCR of CDR3 regions built TCR beta libraries. TCRdb re-called the multiplex PCR reads through MiXCR, storing one row per CDR3 protein. The table records 420,000 or so distinct CDR3 sequences, roughly 15% of them present only once. The CDR3 has 14 amino acids. In germline, CDR1 is SGHDT, CDR2 YYEEEE. The V and J ends lost 3 bases and 5 bases, in that order; junction bases with no gene match: 7. Study findings and constraints: Persistent disease exhibited a predilection for TRBV28, TRBJ1-2 and TRBJ2-5. A limited number of samples was an acknowledged limitation.

A word on this clonotype: As yet, its antigen is unknown.

The data were also submitted as part of a second study, on T cells in Graves' hyperthyroidism and ophthalmopathy. From that report: Newly diagnosed hyperthyroidism patients aged 18 to 65 years had disease lasting under 2 months.

Sample: peripheral blood mononuclear cells (PBMCs), taken at new diagnosis, from a patient treated with antithyroid drugs. This chain uses TRBV5-6 with TRBJ2-7; 8 nucleotides line up with TRBD1. This receptor was taken from a woman younger than 35 with Graves disease. CDR3 nucleotide sequence: TGTGCCAGCAGCTGGACCGACAGGGGCCACGAGCAGTACTTC. This codes for CASSWTDRGHEQYF.